This T cell receptor (beta chain) was identified during a study of regulatory T cells in long-lasting Graves disease. This clonotype was observed a handful of times. Its antigen remains unknown. Building the TCR beta libraries relied on iRepertoire HTBI primers, and CDR3 regions underwent Arm-PCR. TCRdb independently ran MiXCR on the multiplex PCR reads; one entry per CDR3 protein. The table includes about 660,000 distinct CDR3 sequences, around 32% detected once. CDR3 length equals 14 residues. Trimming pared 0 bases from V and 6 bases from J, leaving 9 bases between. CDR1 is SEHNR and CDR2 is FQNEAQ in the germline V gene (reference sequence). General study findings and limits: Persistent disease samples used TRBV28, TRBJ1-2 and TRBJ2-5 preferentially. Small numbers of samples may have cut accuracy.

Time point here: persistent/refractory GD, antithyroid drugs over 5 years with positive TRAb. TCR sequences were obtained from RNA taken from PBMCs. Sequencing used peripheral blood mononuclear cells (PBMCs), obtained when the disease was refractory, from a patient treated with antithyroid drugs. The receptor was isolated from a female donor with Graves disease. The chain employs TRBV7-9 and TRBJ1-5; a possible D gene is TRBD1 (5 bases). Here the CDR3 reads CASSLAGDGQPQHF. CDR3 bases: TGTGCCAGCAGCTTAGCGGGGGACGGTCAGCCCCAGCATTTT.